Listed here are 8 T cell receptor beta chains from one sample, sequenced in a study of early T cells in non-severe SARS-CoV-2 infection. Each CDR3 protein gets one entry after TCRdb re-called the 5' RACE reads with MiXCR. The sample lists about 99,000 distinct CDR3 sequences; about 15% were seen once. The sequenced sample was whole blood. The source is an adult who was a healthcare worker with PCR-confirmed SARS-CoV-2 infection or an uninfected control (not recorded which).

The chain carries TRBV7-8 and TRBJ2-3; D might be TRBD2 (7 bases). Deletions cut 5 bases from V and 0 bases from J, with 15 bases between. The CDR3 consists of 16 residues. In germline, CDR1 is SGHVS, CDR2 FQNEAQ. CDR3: CASSPISGTSTDTQYF. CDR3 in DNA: TGTGCCAGCAGCCCTATCAGCGGGACAAGCACAGATACGCAGTATTTT.

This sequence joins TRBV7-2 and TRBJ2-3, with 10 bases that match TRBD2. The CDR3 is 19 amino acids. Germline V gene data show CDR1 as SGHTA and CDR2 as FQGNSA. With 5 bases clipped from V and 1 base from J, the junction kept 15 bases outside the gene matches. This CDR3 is CASSLRPPSGGLGTDTQYF. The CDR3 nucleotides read TGTGCCAGCAGCCTCCGACCTCCTAGCGGGGGCCTCGGCACAGATACGCAGTATTTT.

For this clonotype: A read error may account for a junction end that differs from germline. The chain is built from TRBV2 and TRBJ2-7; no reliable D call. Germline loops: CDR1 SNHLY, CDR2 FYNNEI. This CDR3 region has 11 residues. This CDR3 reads CASSLSYQQYF. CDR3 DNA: TGTGCCAGCAGTCTCTCCTACCAGCAGTACTTC. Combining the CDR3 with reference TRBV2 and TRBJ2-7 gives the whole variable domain EPEVTQTPSHQVTQMGQEVILRCVPISNHLYFYWYRQILGQKVEFLVSFYNNEISEKSEIFDDQFSVERPDGSNFTLKIRSTKLEDSAMYFCASSLSYQQYFGPGTRLTVT.

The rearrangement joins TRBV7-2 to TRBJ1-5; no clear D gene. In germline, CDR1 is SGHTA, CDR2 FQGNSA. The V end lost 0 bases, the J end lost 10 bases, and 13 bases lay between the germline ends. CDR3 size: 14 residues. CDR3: CASSLAHEVGPQHF. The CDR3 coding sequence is TGTGCCAGCAGCTTAGCGCACGAAGTGGGACCCCAGCATTTT.

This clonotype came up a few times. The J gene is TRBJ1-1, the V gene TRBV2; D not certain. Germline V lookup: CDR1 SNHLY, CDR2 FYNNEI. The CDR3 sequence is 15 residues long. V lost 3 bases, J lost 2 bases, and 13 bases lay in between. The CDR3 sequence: CASSEAEYGNTEAFF. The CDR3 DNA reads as TGTGCCAGCAGTGAGGCTGAGTATGGTAACACTGAAGCTTTCTTT.

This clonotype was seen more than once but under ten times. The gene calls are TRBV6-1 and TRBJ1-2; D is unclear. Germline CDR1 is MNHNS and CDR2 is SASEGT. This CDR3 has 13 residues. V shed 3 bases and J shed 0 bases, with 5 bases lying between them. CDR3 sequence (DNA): TGTGCCAGCAGTGACCACTCTAACTATGGCTACACCTTC. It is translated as CASSDHSNYGYTF.

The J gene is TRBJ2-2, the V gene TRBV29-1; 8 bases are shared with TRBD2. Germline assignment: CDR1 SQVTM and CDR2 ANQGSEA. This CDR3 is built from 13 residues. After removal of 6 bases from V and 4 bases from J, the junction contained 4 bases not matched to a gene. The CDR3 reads CSVSGSSTGELFF. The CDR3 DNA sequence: TGCAGCGTCAGCGGGAGCAGCACCGGGGAGCTGTTTTTT.

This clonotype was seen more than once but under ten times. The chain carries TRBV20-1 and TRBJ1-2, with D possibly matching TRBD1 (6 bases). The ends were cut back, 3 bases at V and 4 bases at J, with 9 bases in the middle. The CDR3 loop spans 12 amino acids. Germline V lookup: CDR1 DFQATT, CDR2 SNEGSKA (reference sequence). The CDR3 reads CSARKGGYGYTF. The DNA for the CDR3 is TGCAGTGCTAGGAAGGGGGGCTATGGCTACACCTTC.